In its sample, the clone carrying this T cell receptor beta chain was seen a few times. This table comes from immunoSEQ multiplex PCR, and its TCRdb copy is limited to in-frame clones, with some not included. In the table there are around 70,000 clones, roughly 87% of which are singletons. The data were taken from a study of blood T cell repertoires in COVID-19. The germline V gene has CDR1 SGHAT and CDR2 FQNNGV. Trimming at V came to 4 bases and at J to 9 bases, leaving 14 bases not matched to a gene. The CDR3 runs to 18 residues. The V and J genes are TRBV11-2 and TRBJ2-1, with 14 bases that match TRBD2. Sequencing was done on a sample of peripheral blood. The receptor was derived from a young woman with acute or convalescent COVID-19. CDR3 sequence: CASSSESRGLAGVTEQFF. For the CDR3, the DNA is TGTGCCAGCAGCTCAGAAAGCAGGGGACTAGCGGGAGTAACTGAGCAGTTCTTC.